The rows below give T cell receptor beta chains drawn from one sample of a study of blood T cell repertoires in COVID-19. The assay was immunoSEQ multiplex PCR, and TCRdb's table has in-frame clones only and misses some. The data show some 210,000 clones, around four fifths seen once. The specimen sequenced was peripheral blood. The source of these receptors is a woman aged 45-59 years with active or convalescent COVID-19. The CDR3 runs from the conserved cysteine through the conserved F or W. D genes are given only for firm matches. Size values are once, few and many counts, or a class for expanded clones, and some rows have none.

>TRBV6-5|TRBJ1-1|NA|NA
TGTGCCACCGGACTGGCGAACACTGAAGCTTTCTTT
CATGLANTEAFF
>TRBV15|TRBJ1-3|TRBD1|NA
TGTGCCACCAGCAGAGATGCTTCCACAGGGGCTGGAAACACCATATATTTT
CATSRDASTGAGNTIYF
>TRBV28|TRBJ1-2|NA|NA
TGTGCCAGCAGGGGTGGAGCCAGGGGATCCCCATTGTATGGCTACACCTTC
CASRGGARGSPLYGYTF
>TRBV24-1|TRBJ2-1|TRBD2|NA
TGTGCCACCAGTGACGGCGGGGGGGTATACAATGAGCAGTTCTTC
CATSDGGGVYNEQFF
>TRBV3-1/TRBV3-2|TRBJ2-1|TRBD1|once
TGTGCCAGCAGCCTTCAACAGGGGGCGAACAATGAGCAGTTCTTC
CASSLQQGANNEQFF
>TRBV6-5|TRBJ2-2|NA|NA
TGTGCCAGTACACGGCTCGAGGACACCGGGGAGCTGTTTTTT
CASTRLEDTGELFF
>TRBV10-1|TRBJ2-5|NA|NA
TGCGCCAGCAGTGTAAATCACGACCCCGGGGAAGAGACCCAGTACTTC
CASSVNHDPGEETQYF
>TRBV7-6|TRBJ2-1|TRBD2|NA
TGTGCCAGCAGCTTCGCAGCGGGAGGAATGGGCAATGAGCAGTTCTTC
CASSFAAGGMGNEQFF
>TRBV18|TRBJ2-1|TRBD2|NA
TGTGCCAGCTCACCACCCGGGCAGCGGGGATACAATGAGCAGTTCTTC
CASSPPGQRGYNEQFF
>TRBV6-5|TRBJ1-1|TRBD1|many
TGTGCCAGCAGACCAAAGACAGGGTGGGGGACTGAAGCTTTCTTT
CASRPKTGWGTEAFF
>TRBV7-3|TRBJ2-1|NA|NA
TGTGCCAGCAGCTTACGAGGCTCCTACAATGAGCAGTTCTTC
CASSLRGSYNEQFF
>TRBV5-1|TRBJ2-1|TRBD2|NA
TGCGCCAGCAGCGGGGGAGGGCCTAACAATGAGCAGTTCTTC
CASSGGGPNNEQFF
>TRBV18|TRBJ1-3|NA|once
TGTGCCAGCTCACCGCCCAGTGCTGGAAACACCATATATTTT
CASSPPSAGNTIYF
>TRBV28|TRBJ1-5|NA|NA
TGTGCCAGCAGAGCGCGGCCAGTCAATCAGCCCCAGCATTTT
CASRARPVNQPQHF
>TRBV5-1|TRBJ1-4|TRBD1|NA
TGCGCCAGCAGCTTACAGGGGGCGCAGGCAACTAATGAAAAACTGTTTTTT
CASSLQGAQATNEKLFF
>TRBV7-3|TRBJ2-3|NA|NA
TGTGCCAGCAGCTTCGCAGGGTTAACAGATACGCAGTATTTT
CASSFAGLTDTQYF
>TRBV10-3|TRBJ2-3|TRBD2|NA
TGTGCCACCGGTGGGGGGGTTATCCCGCAAGATACGCAGTATTTT
CATGGGVIPQDTQYF
>TRBV9|TRBJ2-2|TRBD1|NA
TGTGCCAGCAGGACCCCGGGACAGGGGGGCACCGGGGAGCTGTTTTTT
CASRTPGQGGTGELFF
>TRBV7-9|TRBJ2-2|NA|NA
TGTGCCAGCAGCGGGCGGGCGCGGACGAACACCGGGGAGCTGTTTTTT
CASSGRARTNTGELFF
>TRBV5-1|TRBJ1-1|NA|NA
TGCGCCAGCAGCTCACCGGGGAATCTTAGCTCAATGAACACTGAAGCTTTCTTT
CASSSPGNLSSMNTEAFF
>TRBV18|TRBJ1-5|NA|NA
TGTGCCACCTCCGACAGTAGCAATCAGCCCCAGCATTTT
CATSDSSNQPQHF
>TRBV5-1|TRBJ2-3|NA|NA
TGCGCCAGCAGCGCAGGGGTAGATACGCAGTATTTT
CASSAGVDTQYF
>TRBV11-1|TRBJ1-1|NA|NA
TGTGCCAGCAGCCTGCCGGGTTTGAGGGCTTTCTTT
CASSLPGLRAFF
>TRBV2|TRBJ1-2|NA|NA
TGTGCCAGCAACCTGAGGTCGCAGTTTCACTATGGCTACACCTTC
CASNLRSQFHYGYTF
>TRBV10-2|TRBJ1-5|NA|NA
TGCGCCAGCAGTGGTACAGGGAGAGGTCAGCCCCAGCATTTT
CASSGTGRGQPQHF
>TRBV9|TRBJ2-3|TRBD1|NA
TGTGCCAGCAGCGTCGGACAGGGGAGCACAGATACGCAGTATTTT
CASSVGQGSTDTQYF
>TRBV27|TRBJ1-1|NA|NA
TGTGCCAGCAAAGGACAGAAGGGCACTGAAGCTTTCTTT
CASKGQKGTEAFF
>TRBV2|TRBJ1-1|TRBD1|NA
TGTGCCAGCAGTCGGACAGGGGGTGCGACTGAAGCTTTCTTT
CASSRTGGATEAFF
>TRBV9|TRBJ1-1|NA|once
TGTGCCAGCAGCGAGGGCCCCCGGGGAGGGGTGAACACTGAAGCTTTCTTT
CASSEGPRGGVNTEAFF
>TRBV19|TRBJ2-1|TRBD2|NA
TGTGCCAGTAGTACACTAGCGGGAGAAAGCGGTGAGCAGTTCTTC
CASSTLAGESGEQFF
>TRBV7-6|TRBJ2-5|TRBD2|NA
TGTGCCAGCAGGAGACTAGCGGGAGAGGTCCAAGAGACCCAGTACTTC
CASRRLAGEVQETQYF
>TRBV24-1|TRBJ2-1|NA|once
TGTGCCACCAGTGAGGAAGACTTCTCCTACAATGAGCAGTTCTTC
CATSEEDFSYNEQFF
>TRBV29-1|TRBJ1-4|NA|NA
TGCAGCGTTGAGGGGTTGATCAGGGGCCATGAAAAACTGTTTTTT
CSVEGLIRGHEKLFF
>TRBV5-4|TRBJ1-5|NA|NA
TGTGCCAGCAGCCGGAGGACTCCAGGGGAGAGCAATCAGCCCCAGCATTTT
CASSRRTPGESNQPQHF
>TRBV24-1|TRBJ2-3|TRBD2|NA
TGTGCCGCCAGTGATTGGACTAGCGGGACCAGCACAGATACGCAGTATTTT
CAASDWTSGTSTDTQYF
>TRBV19|TRBJ1-2|TRBD1|NA
TGTGCCAGTAGCCTCGGGCAGGGGGCGGACTATGGCTACACCTTC
CASSLGQGADYGYTF